This T cell receptor (beta chain) was observed in a study of shared T cell receptors in the human thymus. Clones were read by immunoSEQ multiplex PCR, and TCRdb kept only the in-frame ones, dropping some. Of some 700,000 clones listed, 85% to 90% are singletons. These data were also filed under a second study, of human thymus T cells. That work contributes: Donation was from healthy Finnish infants who were having corrective surgery that addressed congenital heart defects. Obtained as resections during corrective heart surgery, the thymus tissue was then studied. Gene usage for V and J segments appeared biased in thymic and blood repertoires. Thymic repertoires overlap heavily among unrelated individuals, related research has reported.

The sample was thymocytes. This TCR came from a boy in the first two years of life with a congenital heart defect.

For the CDR3, the DNA is TGTGCCAGCAGTGAACGTTCGGGAGGAGGGAAAGAGACCCAGTACTTC. Protein sequence: CASSERSGGGKETQYF. The chain combines TRBV2 with TRBJ2-5; 7 bases map to TRBD2. This CDR3 has 16 amino acids. Germline CDR1 SNHLY, CDR2 FYNNEI. J was trimmed by 3 bases and V by 2 bases; bases with no gene match: 9.